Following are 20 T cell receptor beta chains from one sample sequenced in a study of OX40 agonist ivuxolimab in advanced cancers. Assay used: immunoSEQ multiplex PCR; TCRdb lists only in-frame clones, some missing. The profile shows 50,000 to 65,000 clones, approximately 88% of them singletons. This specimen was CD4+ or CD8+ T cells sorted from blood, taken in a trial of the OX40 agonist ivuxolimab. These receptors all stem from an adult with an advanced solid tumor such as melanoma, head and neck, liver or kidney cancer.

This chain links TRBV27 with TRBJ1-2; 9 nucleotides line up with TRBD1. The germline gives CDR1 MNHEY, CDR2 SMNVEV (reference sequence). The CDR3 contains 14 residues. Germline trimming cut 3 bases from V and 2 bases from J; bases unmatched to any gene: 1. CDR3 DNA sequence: TGTGCCAGCAGTTTGGGACAGGGAAACTATGGCTACACCTTC. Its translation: CASSLGQGNYGYTF.

CDR3 sequence (DNA): TGCAGTGCTAGTTATGATACGCAGTATTTT. Translating it yields CSASYDTQYF. V gene TRBV20-1 combines with J gene TRBJ2-3; D gene unclear. CDR3 length: 10 amino acids. Germline CDR1 and CDR2: DFQATT and SNEGSKA (reference sequence). The V end was cut by 3 bases, the J end by 6 bases, with 4 bases between.

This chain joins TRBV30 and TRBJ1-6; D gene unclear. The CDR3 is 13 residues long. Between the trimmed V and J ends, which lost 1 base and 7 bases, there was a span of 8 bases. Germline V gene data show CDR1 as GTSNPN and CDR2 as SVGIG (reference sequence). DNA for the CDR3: TGTGCCTGGAGTGCCAGTTGGAATTCACCCCTCCACTTT. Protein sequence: CAWSASWNSPLHF.

CDR3: CASTTGIGETQYF. The CDR3 coding sequence is TGTGCCAGTACCACGGGGATCGGGGAGACCCAGTACTTC. V gene TRBV19 combines with J gene TRBJ2-5; D possibly corresponds to TRBD2 (5 bases). Germline lookup yields CDR1 LNHDA and CDR2 SQIVND (reference sequence). Trimming took 7 bases from V and 5 from J, leaving 14 bases between them. There are 13 residues in the CDR3.

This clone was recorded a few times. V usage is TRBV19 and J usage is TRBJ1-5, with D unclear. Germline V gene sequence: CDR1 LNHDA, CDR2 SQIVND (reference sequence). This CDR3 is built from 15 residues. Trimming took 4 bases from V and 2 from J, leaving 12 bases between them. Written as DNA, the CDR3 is TGTGCCAGTAGTACCCCGGGATTAGGCAATCAGCCCCAGCATTTT. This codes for CASSTPGLGNQPQHF.

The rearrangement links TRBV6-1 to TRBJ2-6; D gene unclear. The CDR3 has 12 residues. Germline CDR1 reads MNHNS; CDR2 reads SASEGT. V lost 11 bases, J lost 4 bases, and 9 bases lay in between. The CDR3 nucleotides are TGTGCCGCCCACGGCGGGGCCAACGTCCTGACTTTC. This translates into CAAHGGANVLTF.

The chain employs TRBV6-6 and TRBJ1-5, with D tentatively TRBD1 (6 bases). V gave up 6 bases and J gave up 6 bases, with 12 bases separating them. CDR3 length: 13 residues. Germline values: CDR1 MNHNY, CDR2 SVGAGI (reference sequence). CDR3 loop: CASRRNRVQPQHF. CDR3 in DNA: TGTGCCAGCAGAAGAAACAGGGTTCAGCCCCAGCATTTT.

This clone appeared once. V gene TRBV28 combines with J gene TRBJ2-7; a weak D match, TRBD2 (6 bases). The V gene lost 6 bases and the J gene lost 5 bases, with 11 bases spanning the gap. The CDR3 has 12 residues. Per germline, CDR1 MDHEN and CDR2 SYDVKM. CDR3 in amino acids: CASSGSFHEQYF. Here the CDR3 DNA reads TGTGCCAGCAGCGGGAGTTTCCACGAGCAGTACTTC.

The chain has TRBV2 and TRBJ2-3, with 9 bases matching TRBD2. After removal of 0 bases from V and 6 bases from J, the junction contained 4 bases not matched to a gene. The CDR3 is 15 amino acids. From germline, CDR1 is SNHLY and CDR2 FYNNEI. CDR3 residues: CASSEAGLAGDTQYF. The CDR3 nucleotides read TGTGCCAGCAGTGAAGCCGGTCTAGCGGGGGATACGCAGTATTTT.

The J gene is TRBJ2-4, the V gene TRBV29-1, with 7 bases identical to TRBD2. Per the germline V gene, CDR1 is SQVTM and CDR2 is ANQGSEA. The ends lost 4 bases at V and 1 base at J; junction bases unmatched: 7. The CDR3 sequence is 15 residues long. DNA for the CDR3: TGCAGCGTTGTTCAGGTGGGGGGGGCCAAAAACATTCAGTACTTC. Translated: CSVVQVGGAKNIQYF.

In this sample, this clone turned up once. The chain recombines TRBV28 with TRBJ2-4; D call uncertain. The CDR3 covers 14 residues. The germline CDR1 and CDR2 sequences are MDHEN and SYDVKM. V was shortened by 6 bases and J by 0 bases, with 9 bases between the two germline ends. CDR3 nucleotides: TGTGCCAGCAGGGCGGACCTAGCCAAAAACATTCAGTACTTC. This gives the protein CASRADLAKNIQYF.

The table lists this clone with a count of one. CDR3 in DNA: TGTGCCAGCAGTGACCGGGACGACAGTGGCTACACCTTC. As protein: CASSDRDDSGYTF. The J gene is TRBJ1-2, the V gene TRBV5-6; weak D call: TRBD1 (5 bases). This CDR3 contains 13 residues. The ends were cut back, 5 bases at V and 7 bases at J, with 15 bases in the middle. In germline, CDR1 is SGHDT, CDR2 YYEEEE.

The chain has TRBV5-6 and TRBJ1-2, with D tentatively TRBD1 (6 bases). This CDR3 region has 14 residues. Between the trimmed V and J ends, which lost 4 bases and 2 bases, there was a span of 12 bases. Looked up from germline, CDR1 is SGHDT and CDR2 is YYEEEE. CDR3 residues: CASSGTGRNYGYTF. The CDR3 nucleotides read TGTGCCAGCAGCGGTACAGGGAGGAACTATGGCTACACCTTC.

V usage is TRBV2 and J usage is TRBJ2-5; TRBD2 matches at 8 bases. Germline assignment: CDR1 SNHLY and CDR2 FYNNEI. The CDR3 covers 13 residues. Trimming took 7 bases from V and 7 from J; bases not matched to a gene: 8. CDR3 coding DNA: TGTGCCAGCACCCCTGGGGCGGGAGGGACCCAGTACTTC. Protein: CASTPGAGGTQYF.

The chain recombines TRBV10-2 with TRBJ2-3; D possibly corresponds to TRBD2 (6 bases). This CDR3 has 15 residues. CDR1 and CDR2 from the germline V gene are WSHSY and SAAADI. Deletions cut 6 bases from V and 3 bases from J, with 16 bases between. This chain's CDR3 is CASSDTRAGTDTQYF. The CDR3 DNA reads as TGCGCCAGCAGCGACACACGGGCGGGGACAGATACGCAGTATTTT.

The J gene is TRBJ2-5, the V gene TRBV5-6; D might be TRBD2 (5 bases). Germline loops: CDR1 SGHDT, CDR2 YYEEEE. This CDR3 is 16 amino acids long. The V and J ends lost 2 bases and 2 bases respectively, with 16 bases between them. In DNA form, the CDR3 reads TGTGCCAGCAGCTTCTCTCTAGCATGGTCACAAGAGACCCAGTACTTC. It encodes CASSFSLAWSQETQYF.

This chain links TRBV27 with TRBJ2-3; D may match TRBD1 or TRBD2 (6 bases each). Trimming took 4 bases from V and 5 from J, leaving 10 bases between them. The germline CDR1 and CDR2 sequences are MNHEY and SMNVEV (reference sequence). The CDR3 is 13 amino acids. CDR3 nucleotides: TGTGCCAGCAGTTGGGGGGCTGGAGATACGCAGTATTTT. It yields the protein CASSWGAGDTQYF.

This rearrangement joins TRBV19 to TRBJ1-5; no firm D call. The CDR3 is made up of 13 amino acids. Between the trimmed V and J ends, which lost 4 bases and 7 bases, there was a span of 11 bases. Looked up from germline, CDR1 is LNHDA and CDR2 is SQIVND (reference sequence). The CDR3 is CASSTQFRQPQHF. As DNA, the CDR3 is TGTGCCAGTAGTACCCAGTTCAGGCAGCCCCAGCATTTT. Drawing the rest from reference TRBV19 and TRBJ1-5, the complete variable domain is DGGITQSPKYLFRKEGQNVTLSCEQNLNHDAMYWYRQDPGQGLRLIYYSQIVNDFQKGDIAEGYSVSREKKESFPLTVTSAQKNPTAFYLCASSTQFRQPQHFGDGTRLSIL.

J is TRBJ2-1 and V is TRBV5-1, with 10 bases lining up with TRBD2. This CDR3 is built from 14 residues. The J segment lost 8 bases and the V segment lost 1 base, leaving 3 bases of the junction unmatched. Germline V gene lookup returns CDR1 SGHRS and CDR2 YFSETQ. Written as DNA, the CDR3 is TGCGCCAGCAGCTTGTCTAGCGGGAGCGATGAGCAGTTCTTC. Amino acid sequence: CASSLSSGSDEQFF.

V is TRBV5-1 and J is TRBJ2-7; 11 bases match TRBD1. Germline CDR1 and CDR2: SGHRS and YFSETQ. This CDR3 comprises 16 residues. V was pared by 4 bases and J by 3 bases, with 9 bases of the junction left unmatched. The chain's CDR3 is CASSGRDRGEYYEQYF. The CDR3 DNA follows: TGCGCCAGCAGCGGGAGGGACAGGGGGGAATACTACGAGCAGTACTTC.